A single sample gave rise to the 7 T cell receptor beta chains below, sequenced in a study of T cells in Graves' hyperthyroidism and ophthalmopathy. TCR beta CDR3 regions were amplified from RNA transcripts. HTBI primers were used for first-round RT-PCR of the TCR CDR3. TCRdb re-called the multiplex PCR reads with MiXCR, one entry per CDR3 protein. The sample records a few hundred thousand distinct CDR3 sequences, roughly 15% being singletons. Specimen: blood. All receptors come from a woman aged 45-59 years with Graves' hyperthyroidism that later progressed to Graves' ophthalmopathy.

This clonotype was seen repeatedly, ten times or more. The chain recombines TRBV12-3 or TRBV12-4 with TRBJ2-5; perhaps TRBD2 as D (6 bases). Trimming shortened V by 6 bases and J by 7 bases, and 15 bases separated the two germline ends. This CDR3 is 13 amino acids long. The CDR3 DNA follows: TGTGCCAGCAGCTCCGGAGGGAGTGGGACCCAGTACTTC. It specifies CASSSGGSGTQYF.

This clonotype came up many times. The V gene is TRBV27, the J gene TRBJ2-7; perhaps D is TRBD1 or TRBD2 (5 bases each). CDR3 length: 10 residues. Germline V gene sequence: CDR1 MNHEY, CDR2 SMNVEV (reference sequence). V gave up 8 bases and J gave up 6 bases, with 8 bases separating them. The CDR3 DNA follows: TGTGCCAGCGGGACCAGCGAGCAGTACTTC. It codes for CASGTSEQYF.

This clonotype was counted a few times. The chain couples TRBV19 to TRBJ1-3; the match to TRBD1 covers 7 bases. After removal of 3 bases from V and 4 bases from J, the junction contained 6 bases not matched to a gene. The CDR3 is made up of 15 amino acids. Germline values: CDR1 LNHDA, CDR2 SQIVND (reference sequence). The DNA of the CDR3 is TGTGCCAGTAGTATGGCCGGGACAGCAGGAAACACCATATATTTT. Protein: CASSMAGTAGNTIYF.

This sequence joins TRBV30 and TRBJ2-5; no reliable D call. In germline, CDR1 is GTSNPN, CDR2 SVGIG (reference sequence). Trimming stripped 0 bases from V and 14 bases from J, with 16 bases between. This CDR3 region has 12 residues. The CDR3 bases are TGTGCCTGGAGTGTCCAACTGGGGTACCGCTACTTC. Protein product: CAWSVQLGYRYF.

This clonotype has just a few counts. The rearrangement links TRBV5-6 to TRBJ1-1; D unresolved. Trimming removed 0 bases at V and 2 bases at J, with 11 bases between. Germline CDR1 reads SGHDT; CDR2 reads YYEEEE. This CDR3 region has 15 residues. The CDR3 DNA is TGTGCCAGCAGCTTGGGGGGTACAACCAACACTGAAGCTTTCTTT. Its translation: CASSLGGTTNTEAFF.

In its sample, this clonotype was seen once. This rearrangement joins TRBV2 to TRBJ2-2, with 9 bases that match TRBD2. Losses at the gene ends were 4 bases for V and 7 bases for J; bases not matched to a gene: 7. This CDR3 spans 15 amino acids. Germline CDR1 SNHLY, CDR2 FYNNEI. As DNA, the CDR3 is TGTGCCAGCAGTGTTAGCGGGAGCAGCGGCGGGGAGCTGTTTTTT. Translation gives CASSVSGSSGGELFF. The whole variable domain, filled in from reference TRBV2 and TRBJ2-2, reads EPEVTQTPSHQVTQMGQEVILRCVPISNHLYFYWYRQILGQKVEFLVSFYNNEISEKSEIFDDQFSVERPDGSNFTLKIRSTKLEDSAMYFCASSVSGSSGGELFFGEGSRLTVL.

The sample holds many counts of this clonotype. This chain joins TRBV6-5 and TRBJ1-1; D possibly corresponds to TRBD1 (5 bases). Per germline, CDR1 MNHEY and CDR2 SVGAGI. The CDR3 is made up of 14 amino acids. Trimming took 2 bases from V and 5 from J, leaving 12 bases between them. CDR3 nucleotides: TGTGCCAGCAGTTACAGTGGGGAGGGGACTGAAGCTTTCTTT. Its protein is CASSYSGEGTEAFF.